This T cell receptor (beta chain) was identified during a study of T cell responses to AZD1222 COVID-19 vaccine. Turning to the study itself: Some second doses came at about 4 weeks and others at about 12 weeks; these were pooled. General observations from the study: The donor group comprised mostly white British people and more females; the analysis possibly underestimated clonal diversity.

Concerning this clone itself: Its antigen remains unknown.

The repertoire was sequenced with immunoSEQ multiplex PCR; TCRdb's copy has only in-frame clones and lacks some. The profile shows approximately 94,000 clones, roughly nine tenths of them singletons. Germline V gene lookup returns CDR1 SGHRS and CDR2 YFSETQ. The CDR3 contains 14 residues. V gave up 4 bases and J gave up 2 bases, with 13 bases separating them. The sample consisted of peripheral blood, taken on day 0 of AZD1222 vaccination. The clonotype comes from an adult in good health. The chain joins TRBV5-1 to TRBJ2-7; perhaps TRBD1 as D (6 bases). DNA of the CDR3: TGCGCCAGCAGCCCCAGGGGAAGTCCCTACGAGCAGTACTTC. Its protein is CASSPRGSPYEQYF.